These T cell receptor beta chains were read from a single sample in a study of a mutant IDH1 vaccine in newly diagnosed glioma. Their antigen targets remain unknown. The repertoire was sequenced with immunoSEQ multiplex PCR; TCRdb's copy has only in-frame clones and lacks some. The data show 75,000 to 85,000 clones, with about 91% seen just once and 0.56% held by the top ten. The sequences come from PBMCs, collected from a glioma patient whose treatment included an IDH1 peptide vaccine. These receptors were taken from a woman between 50 and 59 years old with glioma. Both conserved end residues are part of each CDR3. The D gene is left open where the match is weak. Part of the rows lack a size; the others show once, few, many or a class for expanded clones.

TRBD2 | TRBJ2-3 | TRBV7-2 | NA | CASKWTSGDTQYF | TGTGCCAGCAAATGGACTAGCGGAGATACGCAGTATTTT
NA | TRBJ2-1 | TRBV5-1 | NA | CASSHAGEDGALF | TGCGCCAGCAGTCATGCTGGTGAGGACGGGGCACTCTTC
NA | TRBJ2-3 | TRBV5-8 | NA | CASSGGGSADTQYF | TGTGCCAGCAGCGGCGGAGGGTCCGCAGATACGCAGTATTTT
NA | TRBJ1-2 | TRBV18 | NA | CASSPLSAGLDYGYTF | TGTGCCAGCTCACCGCTCTCGGCGGGGCTTGACTATGGCTACACCTTC
NA | TRBJ2-3 | TRBV28 | NA | CASGTLYLSDTQYF | TGTGCCAGCGGGACTTTATACTTGTCAGATACGCAGTATTTT
TRBD2 | TRBJ2-2 | TRBV2 | once | CASSAAGGRQNGELFF | TGTGCCAGCAGTGCCGCTGGCGGGAGGCAAAACGGGGAGCTGTTTTTT
NA | TRBJ2-5 | TRBV2 | NA | CASREFRVTTQETQYF | TGTGCCAGCAGGGAGTTCAGGGTTACGACGCAAGAGACCCAGTACTTC
NA | TRBJ2-7 | TRBV25-1 | NA | CASSQGLHSYEQYF | TGTGCCAGCAGCCAAGGACTCCACTCCTACGAGCAGTACTTC
NA | TRBJ1-1 | TRBV6-1 | once | CASNRGQLDEAFF | TGTGCCAGCAATAGAGGGCAGCTGGATGAAGCTTTCTTT
TRBD1 | TRBJ2-1 | TRBV2 | NA | CASSPGQKAGDEQFF | TGTGCCAGCAGTCCGGGACAGAAAGCTGGGGATGAGCAGTTCTTC
TRBD2 | TRBJ2-1 | TRBV6-5 | NA | CASSYGGLAGFEQFF | TGTGCCAGCAGTTACGGGGGACTAGCGGGATTTGAGCAGTTCTTC